This T cell receptor (beta chain) was sequenced for a study of blood T cell repertoires in COVID-19. Study-level information: Sample material is recorded as cDNA or gDNA derived from T cells, B-cell-depleted T cells, or PBMCs.

Germline CDR1 SNHLY, CDR2 FYNNEI. The CDR3 extends over 12 amino acids. Trimming at V came to 11 bases and at J to 3 bases, leaving 3 bases not matched to a gene. Original data processing: By means of reference gene primer amplification, nucleated cell counts were estimated. Some clones are missing from TCRdb's copy, which holds only in-frame ones; the method was immunoSEQ multiplex PCR. V, J and clone size are those of that table, while D and trimming were read from the DNA. There are about 150,000 clones in the sample; about four fifths occur only once, and 25% to 30% lies in the top ten. Sequencing used peripheral blood. J is TRBJ1-2 and V is TRBV2; TRBD1 matches 10 bases. This sequence originates from a woman aged 55-75 years with acute or convalescent COVID-19. The CDR3 sequence is CADRGLDYGYTF. The CDR3 DNA sequence: TGTGCCGACAGGGGGCTGGACTATGGCTACACCTTC.